This T cell receptor beta chain was observed in a study of blood T cells in healthy people across ages. Study findings and constraints: Lack of knowledge of donor CMV status possibly confounded expanded clonotype changes. One million T cells yielded diversity estimates that were considered underestimates. More naive CD4+ cells and higher diversity marked long-lived donors relative to aged donors.

As for this clonotype: Its antigen remains unknown.

The second PCR ran about 6 to 11 cycles with a sample-barcoded 5' primer and J-beta primers. Each CDR3 protein is one row after TCRdb ran MiXCR on the 5' RACE reads. The table has fewer than 2 million distinct CDR3 sequences, about two fifths seen once. Germline V CDR1 and CDR2: MNHEY, SVGEGT. The length of the CDR3 is 14 residues. The V segment lost 6 bases and the J segment 11 bases; nucleotides outside the gene matches: 15. The TCR was taken from a human donor in good health. The chain is built from TRBV6-2 or TRBV6-3 and TRBJ2-5; TRBD1 aligns across 7 bases. Material for sequencing was blood. The CDR3: CASRETGLQGEQYF. The CDR3, as DNA: TGTGCCAGCAGGGAAACCGGGCTCCAGGGGGAGCAGTACTTC.